The 14 T cell receptor beta chains below were found in one sample sequenced in a study of T cell responses to AZD1222 COVID-19 vaccine. The table came from immunoSEQ multiplex PCR; TCRdb's copy has only in-frame clones and leaves some out. The data hold about 120,000 clones, with over 85% observed a single time. The starting material was peripheral blood, obtained on day 0 of AZD1222 vaccination. The source of these receptors is an adult in good health.

This clone occurred once. The chain joins TRBV6-1 to TRBJ2-7; D might be TRBD2 (6 bases). Germline V gene data show CDR1 as MNHNS and CDR2 as SASEGT. Between the trimmed V and J ends, which lost 1 base and 2 bases, there was a span of 9 bases. The CDR3 has 14 amino acids. The CDR3 bases are TGTGCCAGCAGTGAAGGGGGCGGGGCCTACGAGCAGTACTTC. Residues: CASSEGGGAYEQYF.

This clone was counted once. The chain combines TRBV20-1 with TRBJ2-5; D is uncertain. CDR3 length equals 11 residues. Deletions cut 1 base from V and 5 bases from J, with 5 bases between. Germline CDR1 and CDR2: DFQATT and SNEGSKA (reference sequence). The CDR3 loop reads CSARALETQYF. CDR3 nucleotide sequence: TGCAGTGCTAGAGCACTCGAGACCCAGTACTTC.

The chain has TRBV27 and TRBJ2-1; D might be TRBD1 (5 bases). The CDR3 runs to 13 residues. Germline V gives CDR1 MNHEY, CDR2 SMNVEV (reference sequence). Trimming took off 5 bases at V and 4 bases at J, with 9 bases between the two ends. The DNA of the CDR3 is TGTGCCAGCAGTGGTAGGGGTTACAATGAGCAGTTCTTC. It is translated as CASSGRGYNEQFF.

The gene calls are TRBV30 and TRBJ1-5; 7 nucleotides match TRBD1. This CDR3 has 15 amino acids. CDR1 is GTSNPN and CDR2 is SVGIG in the germline V gene (reference sequence). V was pared by 0 bases and J by 1 base, with 3 bases of the junction left unmatched. Here the CDR3 reads CAWSVRGLSNQPQHF. The CDR3 DNA reads TGTGCCTGGAGTGTAAGGGGGCTCAGCAATCAGCCCCAGCATTTT.

J is TRBJ2-3 and V is TRBV28; TRBD2 might be the D (7 bases). V lost 2 bases, J lost 2 bases, and 11 bases lay in between. This CDR3 has 15 residues. CDR1 MDHEN and CDR2 SYDVKM come from the germline V gene. In nucleotides, the CDR3 is TGTGCCAGCAGTTTAGGCCGGGGGGCCACAGATACGCAGTATTTT. As protein: CASSLGRGATDTQYF.

This clone showed up just a few times. The chain recombines TRBV4-1 with TRBJ1-1, with a weak D call TRBD1 (5 bases). The CDR3 consists of 14 residues. In germline, CDR1 is MGHRA, CDR2 YSYEKL. Trimming stripped 0 bases from V and 3 bases from J, with 8 bases between. The CDR3 bases are TGCGCCAGCAGCCAAGACAGGGTAGACACTGAAGCTTTCTTT. It specifies CASSQDRVDTEAFF.

This sequence joins TRBV7-2 and TRBJ2-1; 7 bases are shared with TRBD1. The germline gives CDR1 SGHTA, CDR2 FQGNSA. The CDR3 is made up of 15 amino acids. Trimming at V came to 3 bases and at J to 0 bases, leaving 2 bases not matched to a gene. This CDR3 is CASSLTGSSYNEQFF. In DNA, the CDR3 is TGTGCCAGCAGCTTGACAGGGAGCTCCTACAATGAGCAGTTCTTC.

The J gene is TRBJ2-1, the V gene TRBV19, with D hard to call. CDR3 length equals 14 residues. The V gene lost 4 bases and the J gene lost 3 bases, with 10 bases spanning the gap. Germline CDR1 is LNHDA and CDR2 is SQIVND (reference sequence). The CDR3 loop reads CASSTANLYNEQFF. CDR3 nucleotides: TGTGCCAGTAGTACGGCGAACCTCTACAATGAGCAGTTCTTC.

This chain links TRBV2 with TRBJ2-7; maybe TRBD1 (6 bases). This CDR3 region has 14 residues. Trimming took 6 bases from V and 5 from J, leaving 17 bases between them. The germline V gene encodes CDR1 SNHLY and CDR2 FYNNEI. CDR3 in amino acids: CASSQELGANEQYF. The DNA for the CDR3 is TGTGCCAGCAGCCAAGAGTTGGGGGCCAACGAGCAGTACTTC.

This clone came up a few times. The rearrangement joins TRBV7-9 to TRBJ2-7; D is perhaps TRBD2 (6 bases). Germline CDR1 is SEHNR and CDR2 is FQNEAQ (reference sequence). The CDR3 extends over 13 amino acids. V lost 0 bases, J lost 9 bases, and 12 bases lay in between. CDR3 residues: CASSLAGGAPQYF. As DNA, the CDR3 is TGTGCCAGCAGCTTAGCGGGAGGAGCGCCGCAGTACTTC.

This chain connects TRBV5-1 to TRBJ1-1; 9 bases line up with TRBD1. V shed 3 bases and J 0 bases; nucleotides not matched to a gene: 6. This CDR3 region has 16 residues. The germline V gene encodes CDR1 SGHRS and CDR2 YFSETQ. As DNA, the CDR3 is TGCGCCAGCAGCTCAGGGGGACAGGGACTGAACACTGAAGCTTTCTTT. Its translation is CASSSGGQGLNTEAFF.

The V call is TRBV11-2, the J call TRBJ1-1, with D hard to call. CDR3 length equals 13 residues. V lost 0 bases and J 11 bases, leaving 13 bases between the germline ends. CDR1 SGHAT and CDR2 FQNNGV come from the germline V gene. For the CDR3, the DNA is TGTGCCAGCAGCTTAGATCGCTGGGTGGATGCTTTCTTT. This sequence encodes CASSLDRWVDAFF.

The chain links TRBV10-2 to TRBJ2-2; 9 positions agree with TRBD2. CDR1 and CDR2 (germline): WSHSY, SAAADI. With V trimmed by 7 bases and J by 7 bases, 16 bases remained unmatched. This CDR3 contains 17 residues. In DNA form, the CDR3 reads TGCGCCAGCACCGAGGGGGTTGCGGGGGGGACGGTCGGGGAGCTGTTTTTT. Its translation: CASTEGVAGGTVGELFF.

The gene calls are TRBV11-2 and TRBJ1-2; D unresolved. Trimming took off 0 bases at V and 8 bases at J, with 13 bases between the two ends. The CDR3 has 14 amino acids. The germline CDR1 and CDR2 sequences are SGHAT and FQNNGV. CDR3 in DNA: TGTGCCAGCAGCTTAGACCTCTACAGCGGAGGCTACACCTTC. Protein: CASSLDLYSGGYTF. Variable domain in full (rest from reference TRBV11-2 and TRBJ1-2): EAGVAQSPRYKIIEKRQSVAFWCNPISGHATLYWYQQILGQGPKLLIQFQNNGVVDDSQLPKDRFSAERLKGVDSTLKIQPAKLEDSAVYLCASSLDLYSGGYTFGSGTRLTVV.